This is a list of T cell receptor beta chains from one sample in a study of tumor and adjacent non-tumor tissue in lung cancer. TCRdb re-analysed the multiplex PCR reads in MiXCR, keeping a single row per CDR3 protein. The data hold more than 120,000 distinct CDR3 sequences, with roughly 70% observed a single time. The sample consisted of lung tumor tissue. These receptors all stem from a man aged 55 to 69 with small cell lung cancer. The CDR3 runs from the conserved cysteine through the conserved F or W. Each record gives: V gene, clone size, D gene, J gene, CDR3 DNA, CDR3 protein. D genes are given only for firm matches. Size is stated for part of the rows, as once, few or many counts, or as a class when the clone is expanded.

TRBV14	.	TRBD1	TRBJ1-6	TGTGCCAGCAGCCAAGAGGCAGGGGGTGATTCACCCCTCCACTTT	CASSQEAGGDSPLHF
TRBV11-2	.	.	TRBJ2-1	TGTGCCAGCAGCCCAAGACGGTGTGTTGAGCAGTTCTTC	CASSPRRCVEQFF
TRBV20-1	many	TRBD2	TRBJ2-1	TGCAGTGCTAGAGAGTCTAGCGGCCTTCATACGTTCTTC	CSARESSGLHTFF
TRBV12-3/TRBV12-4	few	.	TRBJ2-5	TGTGCCAGCAGTTTTGGGGCAGGTTTCCAAGAGACCCAGTACTTC	CASSFGAGFQETQYF
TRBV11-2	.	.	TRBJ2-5	TGTACCAACAGCTCCGGGTTAGGAGGGGCGCAGAGAGAGACCCAGTACTTC	CTNSSGLGGAQRETQYF
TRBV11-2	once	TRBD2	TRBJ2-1	TGTGCCAGCAGCGCTACTAGCGGGGCGTACAACGAGCAGTTCTTC	CASSATSGAYNEQFF
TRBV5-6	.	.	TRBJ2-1	TGTGCCAGCAGCTTGGTCTTGGGGCCAAGGCAGTTCTTC	CASSLVLGPRQFF
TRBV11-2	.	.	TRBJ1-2	TGTGCCAGCAGCTTAGGGGGGGCATTGAACTATAGCTACAGCTTC	CASSLGGALNYSYSF
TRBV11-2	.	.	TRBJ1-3	TGTGCCAGCAGCCAATGGACTCCTGGAAACACCATATATTTT	CASSQWTPGNTIYF
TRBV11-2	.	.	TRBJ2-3	TGTGCCAGCAGCTTAGCGTGTGAAGTAGATACGCAGTATTTT	CASSLACEVDTQYF
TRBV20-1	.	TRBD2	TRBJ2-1	TGCAGTGCTAGAGAAGGTAGCTGGGGGGGTGAACAGCTCTTC	CSAREGSWGGEQLF
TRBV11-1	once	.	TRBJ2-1	TGTGCCAGCAGCGCCAATCCCCGTTGGGGCCCATCCACAAGTGTTGGTGAGCAGTTCTTC	CASSANPRWGPSTSVGEQFF
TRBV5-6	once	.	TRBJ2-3	TGTGCTAGCAGCTTGGGATTCACTAGCACAGATGCGCAGTATTTT	CASSLGFTSTDAQYF
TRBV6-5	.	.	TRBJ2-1	TGTGCCAGCAAAATTGGCGGGAACTCCTACAATGAGCAGTTCTTC	CASKIGGNSYNEQFF
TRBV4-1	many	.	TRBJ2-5	TGCGCCAGCACCTCGGACTCGGGAACCGAGACCCAGTACTTC	CASTSDSGTETQYF
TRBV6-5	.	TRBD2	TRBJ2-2	TGTGCCAGCAGGACTAGCCAGTGGAACGCCGGGGAGCTGTTTTTT	CASRTSQWNAGELFF
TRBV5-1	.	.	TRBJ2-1	TGCGCCAGCAGGCAAGGACGGGGTTACAATGAGCAGTTCTTC	CASRQGRGYNEQFF
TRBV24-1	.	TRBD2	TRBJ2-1	TGTGCCACCAGTGATTCCACCCCTCGGGGGAGGGAGAGGGTGAATGAGCAGTTCTTC	CATSDSTPRGRERVNEQFF
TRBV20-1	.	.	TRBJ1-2	TGCAATGCGACCTTCGAGGAGCGGGTGGATGGCTACACCTTC	CNATFEERVDGYTF
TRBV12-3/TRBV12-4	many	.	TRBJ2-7	TGTGCCAGCAGTCAAGGGGGGCACGAGCAGTACTTC	CASSQGGHEQYF
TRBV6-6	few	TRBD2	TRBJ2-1	TGTGCCAGCAGTTATAGCGGGAATGAGCAGTTCTTC	CASSYSGNEQFF
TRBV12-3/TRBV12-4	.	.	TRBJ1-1	TGTGCGGGCAGTCTAGAAGAGAGCACTGAAGCTTTCTTT	CAGSLEESTEAFF
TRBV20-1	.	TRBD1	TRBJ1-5	TGCAGTGCTAACAGGGGAGATACGCAGCATTTT	CSANRGDTQHF
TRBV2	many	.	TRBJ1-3	TGTGCCAGCAGTGAAATGGGAAACACCATATATTTT	CASSEMGNTIYF